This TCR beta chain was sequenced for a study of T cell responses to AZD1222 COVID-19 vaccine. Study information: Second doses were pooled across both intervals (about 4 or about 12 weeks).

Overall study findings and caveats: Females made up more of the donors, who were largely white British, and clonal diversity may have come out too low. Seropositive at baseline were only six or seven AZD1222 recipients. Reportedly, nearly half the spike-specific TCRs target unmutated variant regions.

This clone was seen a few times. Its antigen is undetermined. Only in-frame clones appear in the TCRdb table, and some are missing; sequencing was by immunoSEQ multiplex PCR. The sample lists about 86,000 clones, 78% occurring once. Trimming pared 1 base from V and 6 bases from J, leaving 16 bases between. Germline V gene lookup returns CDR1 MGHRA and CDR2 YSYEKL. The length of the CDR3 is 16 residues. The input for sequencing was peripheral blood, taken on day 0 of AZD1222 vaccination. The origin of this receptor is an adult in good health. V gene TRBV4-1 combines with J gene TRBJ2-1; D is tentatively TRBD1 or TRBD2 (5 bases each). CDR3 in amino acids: CASSQVSTGRGNEQFF. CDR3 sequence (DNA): TGCGCCAGCAGCCAAGTTTCAACGGGAAGGGGCAATGAGCAGTTCTTC.